Following are 17 T cell receptor beta chains from one sample sequenced in a study of blood T cell repertoires in COVID-19. Sequencing used immunoSEQ multiplex PCR; TCRdb keeps in-frame clones, though not all of them. The sample lists about 200,000 clones, 85% occurring once. What was sequenced was PBMCs or T cells enriched from blood (not recorded which). The source of these receptors is a middle-aged man who had recovered from COVID-19.

The rearrangement joins TRBV5-4 to TRBJ2-2, with 10 bases matching TRBD1. This CDR3 spans 17 amino acids. Germline V gene sequence: CDR1 SGHNT, CDR2 YYREEE (reference sequence). Germline trimming cut 2 bases from V and 5 bases from J; bases unmatched to any gene: 9. The CDR3 DNA follows: TGTGCCAGCAGCTTTAGGGGTGGGACAGGGGTTACCGGGGAGCTGTTTTTT. Its protein product is CASSFRGGTGVTGELFF.

In this sample, this clone turned up once. The genes are TRBV30 and TRBJ2-5, with 10 nucleotides matching TRBD1. The germline V gene encodes CDR1 GTSNPN and CDR2 SVGIG (reference sequence). The V and J ends lost 4 bases and 1 base, in that order; junction bases with no gene match: 6. The CDR3 is made up of 15 amino acids. As DNA, the CDR3 is TGTGCCTGGACCAGACAGGGGGCAAGCCAAGAGACCCAGTACTTC. It encodes CAWTRQGASQETQYF. Together with reference TRBV30 and TRBJ2-5, the CDR3 gives the full variable domain: SQTIHQWPATLVQPVGSPLSLECTVEGTSNPNLYWYRQAAGRGLQLLFYSVGIGQISSEVPQNLSASRPQDRQFILSSKKLLLSDSGFYLCAWTRQGASQETQYFGPGTRLLVL.

This chain joins TRBV27 and TRBJ2-1, with unresolved D. The CDR3 covers 13 residues. The V and J ends lost 3 bases and 5 bases respectively, with 8 bases between them. Germline V CDR1 and CDR2: MNHEY, SMNVEV (reference sequence). The CDR3 sequence: CASSLIADNEQFF. CDR3 nucleotide sequence: TGTGCCAGCAGTTTGATTGCGGACAATGAGCAGTTCTTC.

A single count supports this clone. This rearrangement joins TRBV5-5 to TRBJ1-4, with a weak D call TRBD1 (5 bases). This CDR3 comprises 13 residues. Trimming stripped 0 bases from V and 10 bases from J, with 10 bases between. Germline V lookup: CDR1 SGHKS, CDR2 YYEKEE (reference sequence). Written as DNA, the CDR3 is TGTGCCAGCAGCTTGGAGTGGGGGGGAAAACTGTTTTTT. Encoded protein: CASSLEWGGKLFF.

The table lists this clone with a count of one. The J gene is TRBJ2-7, the V gene TRBV5-1; TRBD1 is a possible D gene (5 bases). This CDR3 is built from 13 residues. The V end was cut by 4 bases, the J end by 0 bases, with 8 bases between. Germline V gene lookup returns CDR1 SGHRS and CDR2 YFSETQ. The CDR3: CASSLTVSYEQYF. CDR3 in DNA: TGCGCCAGCAGCCTGACAGTCTCCTACGAGCAGTACTTC. Complete variable domain (other parts from reference TRBV5-1 and TRBJ2-7): KAGVTQTPRYLIKTRGQQVTLSCSPISGHRSVSWYQQTPGQGLQFLFEYFSETQRNKGNFPGRFSGRQFSNSRSEMNVSTLELGDSALYLCASSLTVSYEQYFGPGTRLTVT.

The V gene is TRBV6-5, the J gene TRBJ2-3; maybe TRBD1 (5 bases). V lost 0 bases to trimming and J lost 4 bases, with 14 bases between them. The CDR3 loop spans 16 amino acids. From germline, CDR1 is MNHEY and CDR2 SVGAGI. CDR3 sequence (DNA): TGTGCCAGCAGTTACTCGGTTGGGCGGACATCAGATACGCAGTATTTT. Amino acids: CASSYSVGRTSDTQYF.

V usage is TRBV28 and J usage is TRBJ1-1; perhaps TRBD1 as D (5 bases). This CDR3 contains 14 residues. Germline V gene data show CDR1 as MDHEN and CDR2 as SYDVKM. V shed 7 bases and J shed 0 bases, with 12 bases lying between them. The CDR3 DNA follows: TGTGCCAGCACTGGGGGGGTCGTGAACACTGAAGCTTTCTTT. Translated: CASTGGVVNTEAFF.

DNA for the CDR3: TGTGCCAGCAGCTCTCGCCGGGACAGGGGCCACGAGCAGTACTTC. Amino acid sequence: CASSSRRDRGHEQYF. The chain joins TRBV13 to TRBJ2-7, with 10 bases identical to TRBD1. Trimming at V came to 4 bases and at J to 5 bases, leaving 8 bases not matched to a gene. The CDR3 sequence is 15 residues long. CDR1 is PRHDT and CDR2 is FYEKMQ in the germline V gene (reference sequence).

The chain uses TRBV7-6 and TRBJ2-7; D unclear. Germline V gene data show CDR1 as SGHVS and CDR2 as FNYEAQ. Trimming removed 3 bases from V and 0 bases from J, with 15 bases in between. This CDR3 region has 16 residues. CDR3 in amino acids: CASSFGPVTSSYEQYF. The DNA of the CDR3 is TGTGCCAGCAGCTTTGGTCCCGTAACGAGCTCCTACGAGCAGTACTTC.

V is TRBV6-4 and J is TRBJ2-1; 13 bases agree with TRBD2. Germline CDR1 and CDR2: MRHNA and SNTAGT. V lost 2 bases and J lost 1; bases outside the gene matches: 17. CDR3 length: 22 residues. CDR3 in amino acids: CASSDPLSLLAGGPLSYNEQFF. As DNA, the CDR3 is TGTGCCAGCAGTGACCCCCTGAGCCTACTAGCGGGAGGGCCTCTGTCCTACAATGAGCAGTTCTTC.

The rearrangement joins TRBV21-1 to TRBJ2-3; the table's D gene call, TRBD2, was not cross checked with the DNA. TRBV21-1 has pseudogene status. This CDR3 spans 17 amino acids. The DNA of the CDR3 is TGTGCCAGCAGCAAAGGTTGGAGTAGCGGGGTCACAGATACGCAGTATTTT. Translating it yields CASSKGWSSGVTDTQYF.

CDR3 in DNA: TGTGCCAGCAGCTGGCTCGGGAATTCCTACGAGCAGTACTTC. Residues: CASSWLGNSYEQYF. The chain couples TRBV7-2 to TRBJ2-7, with D possibly matching TRBD2 (5 bases). V lost 4 bases and J 1 base, leaving 11 bases between the germline ends. CDR1 is SGHTA and CDR2 is FQGNSA in the germline V gene. CDR3 size: 14 residues.

The chain employs TRBV3-1 (or the pseudogene TRBV3-2) and TRBJ1-2, with D unresolved. V was pared by 0 bases and J by 7 bases, with 6 bases between. Germline V gene sequence: CDR1 LGHDT, CDR2 YNNKEL (reference sequence). The CDR3 sequence is 12 residues long. The CDR3 loop reads CASSQDRFGYTF. DNA of the CDR3: TGTGCCAGCAGCCAAGACAGGTTTGGCTACACCTTC.

The genes are TRBV7-2 and TRBJ2-3; D is ambiguous. Trimming cost V 5 bases and J 2 bases, with 2 bases left between them. The CDR3 totals 11 residues. Germline assignment: CDR1 SGHTA and CDR2 FQGNSA. For the CDR3, the DNA is TGTGCCAGCAGCCTCACAGATACGCAGTATTTT. It is translated as CASSLTDTQYF.

This chain joins TRBV7-2 and TRBJ2-7; 9 bases map to TRBD1. Germline V lookup: CDR1 SGHTA, CDR2 FQGNSA. CDR3 length: 14 residues. V was pared by 4 bases and J by 5 bases, with 6 bases of the junction left unmatched. The CDR3 DNA is TGTGCCAGCAGCTCAACAGGGGGCAGGAACGAGCAGTACTTC. Its protein is CASSSTGGRNEQYF.

The chain links TRBV6-5 to TRBJ1-5; 10 bases line up with TRBD1. Germline-derived CDR1 and CDR2 are MNHEY and SVGAGI. Trimming removed 6 bases from V and 7 bases from J; junction bases left unmatched: 3. CDR3 length: 13 amino acids. The CDR3 is CASRGTGEQPQHF. The CDR3 region has the DNA TGTGCCAGCAGGGGGACAGGGGAGCAGCCCCAGCATTTT.

This chain connects TRBV21-1 to TRBJ2-1; the table assigns TRBD2, which was not confirmed against the DNA. TRBV21-1 is reported as a pseudogene. This CDR3 is 13 amino acids long. This CDR3 reads CASPNRWGEEQFF. For the CDR3, the DNA is TGTGCCAGCCCGAACCGCTGGGGGGAGGAGCAGTTCTTC.